The 9 T cell receptor beta chains reported below all come from one sample, sequenced in a study of cytomegalovirus exposure and HLA in healthy donors. The PCR employed 60 Vbeta primers together with 13 Jbeta primers. Assay: immunoSEQ multiplex PCR; the TCRdb copy retains only in-frame clones and omits some. The table records about 110,000 clones, approximately 83% of them present only once. The sample taken for sequencing was PBMCs. These receptors all come from a man in his forties or fifties in good health and CMV-seronegative.

The chain links TRBV5-1 to TRBJ2-7; 11 nucleotides line up with TRBD2. Germline lookup yields CDR1 SGHRS and CDR2 YFSETQ. This CDR3 comprises 18 residues. With 1 base clipped from V and 0 bases from J, the junction kept 9 bases outside the gene matches. The CDR3 loop is CASSLQLAGGSASYEQYF. CDR3 sequence (DNA): TGCGCCAGCAGCTTGCAATTAGCGGGGGGGAGCGCCTCCTACGAGCAGTACTTC.

This clone has only a few counts. This sequence joins TRBV5-6 and TRBJ1-4; D is unclear. V was cut by 4 bases and J by 11 bases, with 9 bases left in between. The CDR3 loop spans 11 amino acids. Germline-derived CDR1 and CDR2 are SGHDT and YYEEEE. CDR3 in amino acids: CASSINEKLFF. Written as DNA, the CDR3 is TGTGCCAGCAGCATTAACGAGAAACTGTTTTTT.

V and J are TRBV7-2 and TRBJ2-5; D gene unclear. Germline CDR1 is SGHTA and CDR2 is FQGNSA. CDR3 length: 13 residues. V was pared by 1 base and J by 3 bases, with 6 bases between. In DNA, the CDR3 is TGTGCCAGCAGCTTAGGACTGAAAGAGACCCAGTACTTC. Encoded protein: CASSLGLKETQYF.

The gene calls are TRBV5-8 and TRBJ1-6, with D uncertain. Germline values: CDR1 SGHTS, CDR2 YDEGEE. Trimming cost V 2 bases and J 7 bases, with 10 bases left between them. This CDR3 comprises 14 residues. CDR3 in DNA: TGTGCCAGCAGCTTTGGTACAGCAAATTCACCCCTCCACTTT. Amino acids: CASSFGTANSPLHF.

The gene calls are TRBV12-5 and TRBJ2-4; maybe TRBD1 (6 bases). Germline CDR1 is LGHNT and CDR2 is FRNRAP. The CDR3 totals 15 residues. Trimming shortened V by 6 bases and J by 2 bases, and 14 bases separated the two germline ends. The CDR3 protein is CASGPTDRSKNIQYF. As DNA, the CDR3 is TGTGCTAGTGGCCCCACCGACAGGTCCAAAAACATTCAGTACTTC. The entire variable domain, with the rest obtained from reference TRBV12-5 and TRBJ2-4, is as follows: DARVTQTPRHKVTEMGQEVTMRCQPILGHNTVFWYRQTMMQGLELLAYFRNRAPLDDSGMPKDRFSAEMPDATLATLKIQPSEPRDSAVYFCASGPTDRSKNIQYFGAGTRLSVL.

The chain uses TRBV5-1 and TRBJ1-6, with 8 bases aligning to TRBD1. Germline V lookup: CDR1 SGHRS, CDR2 YFSETQ. The trim removed 4 bases at V and 9 bases at J, leaving 12 bases unmatched. The CDR3 runs to 16 residues. The CDR3 spells CASSPGQDGWGSPLHF. CDR3 coding DNA: TGCGCCAGCAGCCCGGGACAGGACGGCTGGGGTTCACCCCTCCACTTT.

V gene TRBV6-1 combines with J gene TRBJ1-1; D not certain. CDR1 and CDR2 from the germline V gene are MNHNS and SASEGT. V lost 9 bases, J lost 4 bases, and 18 bases lay in between. The CDR3 runs 14 residues. CDR3 coding DNA: TGTGCCAGTCCCGGACTGCTGCTGGCCACTGAAGCTTTCTTT. It translates to CASPGLLLATEAFF.

This chain uses TRBV6-5 with TRBJ2-7; TRBD1 matches 7 bases. The CDR3 consists of 15 residues. V dropped 0 bases and J dropped 2; count of bases not matched to a gene: 4. Germline values: CDR1 MNHEY, CDR2 SVGAGI. DNA of the CDR3: TGTGCCAGCAGTTACTCAGGGGGCCGGGCCTACGAGCAGTACTTC. Translation gives CASSYSGGRAYEQYF.

The V call is TRBV29-1, the J call TRBJ2-5; TRBD2 matches 9 bases. J lost 4 bases, V lost 4 bases, and 10 bases had no gene match. Looked up from germline, CDR1 is SQVTM and CDR2 is ANQGSEA. The CDR3 covers 15 residues. The chain's CDR3 is CSVGKAGGRRETQYF. CDR3 in DNA: TGCAGCGTTGGTAAGGCGGGGGGGCGACGAGAGACCCAGTACTTC.